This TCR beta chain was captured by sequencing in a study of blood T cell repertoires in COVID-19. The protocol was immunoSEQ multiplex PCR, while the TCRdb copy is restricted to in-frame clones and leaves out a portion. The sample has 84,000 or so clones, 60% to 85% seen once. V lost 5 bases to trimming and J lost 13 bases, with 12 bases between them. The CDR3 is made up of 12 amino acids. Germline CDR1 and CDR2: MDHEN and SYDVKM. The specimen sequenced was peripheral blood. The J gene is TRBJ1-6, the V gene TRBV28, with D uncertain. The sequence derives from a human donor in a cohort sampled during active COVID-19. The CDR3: CASSPDIHPLHF. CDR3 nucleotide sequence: TGTGCCAGCAGTCCCGACATTCACCCCCTCCACTTT.